Below are 25 T cell receptor beta chains sequenced from a single sample in a study of blood T cell repertoires in COVID-19 (TCRdb year 2020). Library prep was done by the immunoSEQ multiplex PCR assay. Drawn from immuneACCESS, this table holds only the in-frame rearrangements with V and J called that TCRdb kept. Clones are partly lost; checked studies trace under half to an unresolved V gene and leave the rest unexplained. This sample has about 78,000 clones in its table, and about 89% of those were observed once. The ten largest clonotypes hold 4.5% to 6% of the sample. Source material: peripheral blood. The origin of the receptors is a man aged 50-59 years with active or convalescent COVID-19.

A single count supports this clone. This chain links TRBV28 with TRBJ1-5, with 8 bases fitting TRBD1. Germline V gene sequence: CDR1 MDHEN, CDR2 SYDVKM. The CDR3 has 16 residues. The ends lost 6 bases at V and 0 bases at J; junction bases unmatched: 7. For the CDR3, the DNA is TGTGCCAGCAGCTCCACTGACAGGGGTAGCAATCAGCCCCAGCATTTT. Its protein product is CASSSTDRGSNQPQHF. Drawing the rest from reference TRBV28 and TRBJ1-5, the complete variable domain is DVKVTQSSRYLVKRTGEKVFLECVQDMDHENMFWYRQDPGLGLRLIYFSYDVKMKEKGDIPEGYSVSREKKERFSLILESASTNQTSMYLCASSSTDRGSNQPQHFGDGTRLSIL.

The genes are TRBV6-5 and TRBJ2-5; 10 positions match TRBD1. The CDR3 sequence is 14 residues long. CDR1 and CDR2 from the germline V gene are MNHEY and SVGAGI. J was trimmed by 9 bases and V by 2 bases; bases with no gene match: 6. CDR3 sequence: CASSYEDRGFAQYF. The DNA for the CDR3 is TGTGCCAGCAGTTACGAGGACAGGGGGTTTGCCCAGTACTTC.

The genes are TRBV11-2 and TRBJ2-1; perhaps TRBD2 as D (7 bases). The CDR3 contains 13 residues. Germline V gene sequence: CDR1 SGHAT, CDR2 FQNNGV. Trimming shortened V by 5 bases and J by 6 bases, and 11 bases separated the two germline ends. CDR3 DNA: TGTGCCAGCAGCCCTCGGGGGGCCAATGAGCAGTTCTTC. It yields the protein CASSPRGANEQFF.

J is TRBJ1-6 and V is TRBV11-2; D unresolved. The germline V gene encodes CDR1 SGHAT and CDR2 FQNNGV. The germline V and J ends were trimmed by 0 bases and 2 bases, with 8 bases remaining between them. CDR3 length equals 16 residues. CDR3 in amino acids: CASSLDAETYNSPLHF. In DNA form, the CDR3 reads TGTGCCAGCAGCTTAGACGCGGAGACCTATAATTCACCCCTCCACTTT.

This clone has just a few counts. V usage is TRBV7-7 and J usage is TRBJ2-3, with 7 positions matching TRBD1. CDR3 length: 15 residues. Germline V lookup: CDR1 SSHAT, CDR2 FNYEAQ (reference sequence). J lost 2 bases, V lost 5 bases, and 7 bases had no gene match. The CDR3 DNA follows: TGTGCCAGCAGCCCACAGGGGCTCTCCACAGATACGCAGTATTTT. Translation: CASSPQGLSTDTQYF.

V gene TRBV10-2 combines with J gene TRBJ1-2, with TRBD1 matching over 12 bases. The V and J ends lost 4 bases and 8 bases, in that order; junction bases with no gene match: 8. Germline CDR1 and CDR2: WSHSY and SAAADI. The CDR3 extends over 15 amino acids. The CDR3 DNA is TGCGCCAGCAGTGGGAAGGGACAGGGGGCAGGAGGCTACACCTTC. It codes for CASSGKGQGAGGYTF.

The CDR3: CASSLATGGTHNSPLHF. In nucleotides, the CDR3 is TGTGCCAGCAGCTTGGCCACAGGGGGCACCCATAATTCACCCCTCCACTTT. The chain is built from TRBV5-4 and TRBJ1-6; TRBD1 matches 9 bases. The length of the CDR3 is 17 residues. V was clipped by 0 bases and J by 5 bases; unmatched bases: 6. Germline V lookup: CDR1 SGHNT, CDR2 YYREEE (reference sequence).

The chain combines TRBV10-3 with TRBJ1-1; D may be TRBD1 (6 bases). Germline V CDR1 and CDR2: ENHRY, SYGVKD. V was pared by 11 bases and J by 4 bases, with 14 bases between. The CDR3 spans 12 residues. The chain's CDR3 is CAAGQTGTEAFF. The CDR3 DNA reads TGTGCCGCCGGACAGACAGGCACTGAAGCTTTCTTT.

V gene TRBV28 combines with J gene TRBJ2-7, with 7 bases that match TRBD1. Germline lookup yields CDR1 MDHEN and CDR2 SYDVKM. The length of the CDR3 is 13 residues. V lost 3 bases and J lost 3; bases outside the gene matches: 2. The CDR3 here is CASSFAGGYEQYF. The CDR3 bases are TGTGCCAGCAGTTTCGCAGGGGGCTACGAGCAGTACTTC.

V and J are TRBV5-6 and TRBJ2-7; D is ambiguous. CDR3 length equals 13 residues. The germline V gene encodes CDR1 SGHDT and CDR2 YYEEEE. Between the trimmed V and J ends, which lost 4 bases and 3 bases, there was a span of 11 bases. The chain's CDR3 is CASSPNGFYEQYF. CDR3 nucleotide sequence: TGTGCCAGCAGCCCAAACGGGTTCTACGAGCAGTACTTC.

The chain links TRBV4-1 to TRBJ2-7; a possible D gene is TRBD1 (5 bases). Trimming shortened V by 4 bases and J by 0 bases, and 25 bases separated the two germline ends. Per germline, CDR1 MGHRA and CDR2 YSYEKL. This CDR3 has 19 amino acids. The CDR3 sequence is CASSLRASLGAISSYEQYV. CDR3 DNA: TGCGCCAGCAGCCTAAGGGCGTCCCTAGGGGCCATCAGCTCCTACGAGCAGTACGTC.

The rearrangement links TRBV5-5 to TRBJ2-3; D is undetermined. Trimming took 4 bases from V and 0 from J, leaving 15 bases between them. This CDR3 comprises 16 residues. Germline CDR1 is SGHKS and CDR2 is YYEKEE (reference sequence). The CDR3 DNA sequence: TGTGCCAGCAGCCCCGTCCTTCTTACTAGCACAGATACGCAGTATTTT. Its protein product is CASSPVLLTSTDTQYF.

The chain couples TRBV20-1 to TRBJ2-1, with 10 bases aligning to TRBD1. This CDR3 region has 13 residues. The ends lost 3 bases at V and 9 bases at J; junction bases unmatched: 5. Germline loops: CDR1 DFQATT, CDR2 SNEGSKA (reference sequence). CDR3 loop: CSASRTGGGEQFF. CDR3 nucleotides: TGCAGTGCTAGTCGGACAGGGGGTGGTGAGCAGTTCTTC.

The genes are TRBV11-2 and TRBJ2-2, with TRBD2 matching over 10 bases. Looked up from germline, CDR1 is SGHAT and CDR2 is FQNNGV. The ends lost 4 bases at V and 4 bases at J; junction bases unmatched: 6. The CDR3 has 16 amino acids. CDR3 DNA: TGTGCCAGCAGCTCCCCTAGCGGGGGAGCCACCGGGGAGCTGTTTTTT. It specifies CASSSPSGGATGELFF.

This CDR3 is CARGDRGEETQYF. As DNA, the CDR3 is TGTGCCAGGGGGGACAGAGGGGAAGAGACCCAGTACTTC. The chain joins TRBV21-1 to TRBJ2-5; the D segment call TRBD1 is taken from the table without a DNA check. TRBV21-1 is described as a pseudogene. The CDR3 has 13 amino acids.

The genes are TRBV5-5 and TRBJ1-1; 7 nucleotides line up with TRBD1. The J segment lost 0 bases and the V segment lost 0 bases, leaving 2 bases of the junction unmatched. CDR1 and CDR2 (germline): SGHKS, YYEKEE (reference sequence). There are 15 residues in the CDR3. The CDR3 sequence: CASSLAGTVNTEAFF. CDR3 sequence (DNA): TGTGCCAGCAGCTTGGCCGGGACAGTGAACACTGAAGCTTTCTTT.

J is TRBJ2-3 and V is TRBV5-1; 7 bases are shared with TRBD1. Germline trimming cut 0 bases from V and 2 bases from J; bases unmatched to any gene: 6. The CDR3 sequence is 16 residues long. Germline V gene lookup returns CDR1 SGHRS and CDR2 YFSETQ. The CDR3 sequence: CASSLGRDRTTDTQYF. CDR3 bases: TGCGCCAGCAGCTTGGGAAGGGACAGAACCACAGATACGCAGTATTTT. Using reference TRBV5-1 and TRBJ2-3 for the parts outside the CDR3, the full variable domain is KAGVTQTPRYLIKTRGQQVTLSCSPISGHRSVSWYQQTPGQGLQFLFEYFSETQRNKGNFPGRFSGRQFSNSRSEMNVSTLELGDSALYLCASSLGRDRTTDTQYFGPGTRLTVL.

This clone was counted a few times. This chain joins TRBV5-6 and TRBJ1-1; weak D call: TRBD1 (6 bases). In germline, CDR1 is SGHDT, CDR2 YYEEEE. V lost 0 bases and J 0 bases, leaving 9 bases between the germline ends. This CDR3 contains 15 residues. As DNA, the CDR3 is TGTGCCAGCAGCTTGGACAGGGCCTTGAACACTGAAGCTTTCTTT. Amino acid sequence: CASSLDRALNTEAFF.

The chain recombines TRBV6-2 or TRBV6-3 with TRBJ2-7; the D gene is possibly TRBD1 (5 bases). The CDR3 runs 14 residues. Germline V CDR1 and CDR2: MNHEY, SVGEGT. V was pared by 2 bases and J by 1 base, with 9 bases between. The CDR3 nucleotides read TGTGCCAGCAGTTACAGGGGCTCATCCTACGAGCAGTACTTC. Encoded protein: CASSYRGSSYEQYF.

This sequence joins TRBV18 and TRBJ2-7; D call uncertain. V was pared by 0 bases and J by 0 bases, with 9 bases between. This CDR3 comprises 15 residues. From germline, CDR1 is KGHSH and CDR2 LQKENI. DNA of the CDR3: TGTGCCAGCTCACCACCGGGCCTGAGCTCCTACGAGCAGTACTTC. This sequence encodes CASSPPGLSSYEQYF.

This clone appeared a few times. J is TRBJ2-7 and V is TRBV7-2, with TRBD2 as a possible D gene (6 bases). V lost 3 bases and J lost 3, with 12 bases in between. Per the germline V gene, CDR1 is SGHTA and CDR2 is FQGNSA. This CDR3 spans 14 amino acids. DNA for the CDR3: TGTGCCAGCAGCTTCTCCTGGACTAACTACGAGCAGTACTTC. Its translation is CASSFSWTNYEQYF.

This chain joins TRBV19 and TRBJ1-4, with TRBD1 identical over 7 bases. The germline V gene has CDR1 LNHDA and CDR2 SQIVND (reference sequence). With V trimmed by 5 bases and J by 5 bases, 14 bases remained unmatched. The CDR3 totals 17 residues. CDR3 residues: CASSSTSRDSRNEKLFF. The DNA for the CDR3 is TGTGCCAGTAGTTCGACATCCCGGGACAGTCGGAATGAAAAACTGTTTTTT.

With regard to this clone: In the same sample, other DNA sequences code for this CDR3. The chain has TRBV24-1 and TRBJ1-4, with TRBD1 matching over 9 bases. The CDR3 has 15 residues. The J segment lost 8 bases and the V segment lost 4 bases, leaving 7 bases of the junction unmatched. Per germline, CDR1 KGHDR and CDR2 SFDVKD. The CDR3 coding sequence is TGTGCCACCAGTGACCCCGGACAGGGGAAGGAAAAACTGTTTTTT. Its protein product is CATSDPGQGKEKLFF.

This chain uses TRBV24-1 with TRBJ2-3, with TRBD1 matching over 7 bases. The V segment lost 4 bases and the J segment 2 bases; nucleotides outside the gene matches: 5. Germline assignment: CDR1 KGHDR and CDR2 SFDVKD. The CDR3 totals 15 residues. Written as DNA, the CDR3 is TGTGCCACCAGTGACCTGACAGGGAACACAGATACGCAGTATTTT. Protein product: CATSDLTGNTDTQYF.

The chain carries TRBV6-1 and TRBJ1-6; 7 bases agree with TRBD1. V shed 2 bases, J shed 2 bases, and the junction held 3 bases outside the gene matches. The CDR3 length is 16 residues. Germline V gives CDR1 MNHNS, CDR2 SASEGT. The CDR3 loop is CASSETGVPYNSPLHF. CDR3 DNA: TGTGCCAGCAGTGAAACAGGGGTTCCCTATAATTCACCCCTCCACTTT.